The clone carrying this TCR beta chain appeared a few times. The antigen remains undetermined. This CDR3 has 14 residues. V was pared by 5 bases and J by 6 bases, with 11 bases between. The germline V gene has CDR1 MNHEY and CDR2 SMNVEV (reference sequence). The data derive from a study of cytotoxic CD8 clonotypes in ibrutinib-treated CLL. Findings and caveats of the study: Clonality correlated strongly with circulating CD8+ T cells and exceeded age-matched healthy donors at baseline.

Measured with immunoSEQ multiplex PCR; TCRdb has only the in-frame clones, and not every one. The sample holds tens of thousands of clones, 71% seen once. The chain uses TRBV27 and TRBJ1-6; possibly TRBD1 for D (6 bases). The starting material was PBMCs, obtained at disease progression, from a patient treated with ibrutinib. The receptor's source is a human donor with chronic lymphocytic leukemia. The CDR3 sequence: CASSGGASNSPLHF. The CDR3 DNA sequence: TGTGCCAGCAGTGGGGGGGCCTCTAATTCACCCCTCCACTTT.